This T cell receptor beta chain was identified during a study of T cell repertoires in cytomegalovirus infection. Overall study results and limits: Ex vivo, HLA-C-restricted CMV-specific TCR beta clonotypes prevailed over the rest of the response.

Germline CDR1 and CDR2: MNHNY and SVGAGI (reference sequence). This CDR3 contains 14 residues. V was clipped by 2 bases and J by 7 bases, with 15 bases between them. Comment on this clonotype: The antigen is unknown.

TCRdb passed the reads through MiXCR, listing each CDR3 protein once. This table has tens of thousands of distinct CDR3 sequences, about 21% appearing once. The J gene is TRBJ2-7, the V gene TRBV6-6; D not resolved. The specimen was CD8+ T cells from cultured PBMCs, collected from culture after CMV antigen stimulation. The TCR originated in a human donor in good health (CMV status not recorded). Some clones in this sample may be carry-over from other donors' samples. The DNA of the CDR3 is TGTGCCAGCAGTTACCCTGGTCACCTACAAGAGCAGTACTTC. This codes for CASSYPGHLQEQYF.